The rows below give T cell receptor beta chains drawn from one sample of a study of patients and donors after allogeneic stem cell transplantation. TCRdb independently ran MiXCR on the RT-PCR reads; one entry per CDR3 protein. The table includes about a million distinct CDR3 sequences, roughly 18% detected once. The sequencing input was blood, either unsorted or a sorted T cell fraction (not recorded which). These receptors were collected from a human donor who was either an allogeneic HSCT recipient or a stem cell or donor lymphocyte infusion donor (not recorded which). It is not recorded whose cells these are; they may come from a transplant donor. Both conserved end residues are part of each CDR3. The order of the fields is V gene, J gene, D gene, CDR3 length, clone size, CDR3 protein, CDR3 DNA. The D gene is left open where the match is weak. The listing skips clone size in some rows; elsewhere it reads once, few, many or a size class.

>TRBV6-1|TRBJ1-2|-|13|-
CASSPGISRGYTF
TGTGCCAGCAGCCCAGGTATATCGAGGGGCTACACCTTC
>TRBV24-1|TRBJ1-2|-|12|few
CATSKRQDGYTF
TGTGCCACCAGCAAGAGACAGGATGGCTACACCTTC
>TRBV7-8|TRBJ1-4|-|17|few
CASSLASTGRGNEKLFF
TGTGCCAGCAGCTTAGCAAGTACGGGCAGGGGTAATGAAAAACTGTTTTTT
>TRBV6-2/TRBV6-3|TRBJ1-3|-|17|few
CASSSMPDSDSGNTIYF
TGTGCCAGCAGTTCCATGCCGGACTCCGACTCTGGAAACACCATATATTTT
>TRBV6-5|TRBJ2-5|-|14|few
CASSYSQGGETQYF
TGTGCCAGCAGTTACTCACAGGGTGGAGAGACCCAGTACTTC
>TRBV7-3|TRBJ2-7|TRBD2|16|many
CASSSTGLAGVREQYF
TGTGCCAGCAGCTCGACAGGACTAGCGGGAGTACGGGAGCAGTACTTC
>TRBV4-2|TRBJ2-1|TRBD2|18|few
CASSQGAAGGPVNNEQFF
TGTGCCAGCAGCCAAGGGGCGGCGGGGGGGCCGGTCAACAATGAGCAGTTCTTC
>TRBV12-3/TRBV12-4|TRBJ1-3|-|15|-
CASSLYRDLSNTIYF
TGTGCCAGCAGTCTTTACAGGGATTTAAGCAACACCATATATTTT
>TRBV18|TRBJ2-2|-|12|-
CASSPIGGELFF
TGTGCCAGCTCACCTATCGGCGGGGAGCTGTTTTTT
>TRBV29-1|TRBJ1-2|-|12|-
CSVEGENYGYTF
TGCAGCGTTGAGGGGGAAAACTATGGCTACACCTTC
>TRBV10-3|TRBJ1-5|TRBD1|16|many
CAISVAGDSSNQPQHF
TGTGCCATCAGTGTCGCAGGGGACAGCAGCAATCAGCCCCAGCATTTT
>TRBV10-3|TRBJ1-2|TRBD1|15|many
CAISEGTGALYGYTF
TGTGCCATCAGTGAAGGGACAGGGGCCCTCTATGGCTACACCTTC
>TRBV18|TRBJ2-7|-|13|few
CASSQARYYEQYF
TGTGCCAGCTCACAGGCGCGTTACTACGAGCAGTACTTC
>TRBV7-9|TRBJ2-5|-|16|few
CASSFGGSAGQETQYF
TGTGCCAGCAGCTTTGGGGGTTCCGCGGGCCAAGAGACCCAGTACTTC
>TRBV28|TRBJ2-7|TRBD1|15|-
CASSFWGQEPYEQYF
TGTGCCAGCAGTTTCTGGGGACAGGAGCCCTACGAGCAGTACTTC
>TRBV12-3/TRBV12-4|TRBJ2-7|-|12|-
CAIRLAGYEQYF
TGTGCCATCCGACTTGCTGGGTACGAGCAGTACTTC
>TRBV2|TRBJ1-4|-|13|-
CASSEQGNEKLFF
TGTGCCAGCAGTGAACAGGGTAACGAAAAACTGTTTTTT
>TRBV24-1|TRBJ2-1|-|15|few
CATSDGPPSYNEQFF
TGTGCCACCAGTGATGGTCCCCCATCCTACAATGAGCAGTTCTTC
>TRBV20-1|TRBJ2-7|TRBD2|15|few
CSAGIGTSGTYEQYF
TGCAGTGCTGGGATTGGGACTAGCGGAACCTACGAGCAGTACTTC
>TRBV7-2|TRBJ2-2|-|14|few
CASSFRRNTGELFF
TGTGCCAGCAGCTTTCGGAGGAACACCGGGGAGCTGTTTTTT
>TRBV6-5|TRBJ1-2|-|16|few
CASSYGRELANYGYTF
TGTGCCAGCAGTTATGGGAGGGAGTTAGCTAACTATGGCTACACCTTC
>TRBV18|TRBJ2-7|TRBD1|13|few
CASSPGQGGEQYF
TGTGCCAGCTCACCGGGACAGGGAGGCGAGCAGTACTTC
>TRBV12-3/TRBV12-4|TRBJ2-2|TRBD2|14|few
CAANRGGQTGELFF
TGTGCCGCCAATCGGGGGGGGCAAACCGGGGAGCTGTTTTTT
>TRBV20-1|TRBJ1-1|-|14|-
CSARTHRARTEAFF
TGCAGTGCTAGGACCCACAGGGCCAGGACTGAAGCTTTCTTT
>TRBV20-1|TRBJ1-1|TRBD1|16|-
CSALGQGANLNTEAFF
TGCAGTGCTTTGGGACAGGGGGCTAATTTAAACACTGAAGCTTTCTTT
>TRBV5-1|TRBJ2-6|-|15|many
CASSLGGSGANVLTF
TGCGCCAGCAGCCTGGGAGGTTCTGGGGCCAACGTCCTGACTTTC
>TRBV12-3/TRBV12-4|TRBJ2-5|-|14|many
CASSPGRLQETQYF
TGTGCCAGCAGTCCCGGACGGCTCCAAGAGACCCAGTACTTC
>TRBV20-1|TRBJ2-7|TRBD2|13|many
CSAGLAASYEQYF
TGCAGTGCTGGGCTAGCGGCCTCCTACGAGCAGTACTTC
>TRBV12-3/TRBV12-4|TRBJ1-5|-|16|few
CASSLMQGSSNQPQHF
TGTGCCAGCAGTTTAATGCAGGGCTCTAGCAATCAGCCCCAGCATTTT
>TRBV6-5|TRBJ2-5|TRBD2|15|-
CASSYLAGRRETQYF
TGTGCCAGCAGTTACCTAGCGGGAAGGAGGGAGACCCAGTACTTC
>TRBV4-2|TRBJ1-6|-|16|-
CASSQAWGVRKHLLHF
TGTGCCAGCAGCCAGGCTTGGGGGGTTCGTAAGCATCTTCTCCACTTT
>TRBV20-1|TRBJ2-7|TRBD1|13|many
CSARTGGTYEQYF
TGCAGTGCTAGGACAGGGGGGACCTACGAGCAGTACTTC
>TRBV7-2|TRBJ2-2|TRBD1|16|-
CASSSRTGANTGELFF
TGTGCCAGCAGCTCACGGACAGGGGCGAACACCGGGGAGCTGTTTTTT
>TRBV6-1|TRBJ2-7|TRBD1|14|-
CASSPRTGLNEQYF
TGTGCCAGCAGTCCCCGGACAGGGTTGAACGAGCAGTACTTC
>TRBV11-1|TRBJ2-2|-|15|-
CASTLSTSNTGELFF
TGTGCCAGCACCTTATCTACCTCGAACACCGGGGAGCTGTTTTTT
>TRBV6-2/TRBV6-3|TRBJ2-2|TRBD1|14|few
CASNRQGLTGELFF
TGTGCCAGCAATAGACAGGGTTTGACCGGGGAGCTGTTTTTT
>TRBV7-9|TRBJ2-1|-|12|-
CASGLGWSEQFF
TGTGCCAGCGGCCTCGGGTGGAGTGAGCAGTTCTTC
>TRBV27|TRBJ2-3|-|14|-
CASTMKGLTDTQYF
TGTGCCAGCACTATGAAGGGCCTCACAGATACGCAGTATTTT
>TRBV5-1|TRBJ1-1|-|14|-
CASSKTEKNTEAFF
TGCGCCAGCAGCAAGACAGAAAAGAACACTGAAGCTTTCTTT
>TRBV11-2|TRBJ1-2|TRBD1|17|few
CASSFYRGKKMDYGYTF
TGTGCCAGCAGCTTCTACAGGGGAAAGAAGATGGACTATGGCTACACCTTC